The next 19 T cell receptor beta chains were all read from a single sample in a study of T cells in Graves' hyperthyroidism and ophthalmopathy. Amplification of TCR beta CDR3 regions used RNA as the template. Using the HTBI primer set, a first-round RT-PCR was run on the TCR CDR3. Each CDR3 protein is one row after TCRdb ran MiXCR on the multiplex PCR reads. The table has roughly 380,000 distinct CDR3 sequences, about 15% seen once. Sequenced: blood. The receptor set was obtained from an older woman with Graves' hyperthyroidism.

The table lists this clonotype with many counts. The rearrangement uses TRBV6-2 or TRBV6-3 and TRBJ2-7; 7 bases are shared with TRBD1. V was clipped by 6 bases and J by 1 base; unmatched bases: 6. The CDR3 covers 14 residues. Per the germline V gene, CDR1 is MNHEY and CDR2 is SVGEGT. In DNA, the CDR3 is TGTGCCAGCAGGCCCGGGACAGCGTCCTACGAGCAGTACTTC. Protein product: CASRPGTASYEQYF.

This clonotype was counted a few times. The chain combines TRBV10-3 with TRBJ2-7, with D tentatively TRBD2 (6 bases). Germline V CDR1 and CDR2: ENHRY, SYGVKD. The germline V and J ends were trimmed by 0 bases and 6 bases, with 9 bases remaining between them. This CDR3 is 13 amino acids long. The CDR3 protein is CAISESRDAEQYF. For the CDR3, the DNA is TGTGCCATCAGTGAGTCGCGGGATGCCGAGCAGTACTTC.

The sample holds a few counts of this clonotype. This chain uses TRBV28 with TRBJ2-1; 13 bases are shared with TRBD2. The length of the CDR3 is 14 residues. With 6 bases clipped from V and 8 bases from J, the junction kept 4 bases outside the gene matches. Germline CDR1 reads MDHEN; CDR2 reads SYDVKM. CDR3 in amino acids: CASRTSGRIYEQFF. The DNA for the CDR3 is TGTGCCAGCAGGACTAGCGGGAGGATCTATGAGCAGTTCTTC.

This clonotype appeared once. V gene TRBV29-1 combines with J gene TRBJ2-7; 7 bases fit TRBD2. Germline V CDR1 and CDR2: SQVTM, ANQGSEA. The V segment lost 7 bases and the J segment 1 base; nucleotides outside the gene matches: 16. The CDR3 length is 16 residues. This chain's CDR3 is CSANHPQGGGSYEQYF. The DNA of the CDR3 is TGCAGCGCCAACCACCCCCAGGGCGGGGGATCCTACGAGCAGTACTTC.

The V and J genes are TRBV7-2 and TRBJ2-1, with D perhaps matching TRBD2 (5 bases). This CDR3 contains 14 residues. Germline lookup yields CDR1 SGHTA and CDR2 FQGNSA. V was trimmed by 3 bases and J by 5 bases, leaving 11 bases between them. The CDR3 DNA reads as TGTGCCAGCAGCTTTAAACTAGGGCACAATGAGCAGTTCTTC. It codes for CASSFKLGHNEQFF. Based on the CDR3 plus reference TRBV7-2 and TRBJ2-1, the full variable domain is GAGVSQSPSNKVTEKGKDVELRCDPISGHTALYWYRQSLGQGLEFLIYFQGNSAPDKSGLPSDRFSAERTGGSVSTLTIQRTQQEDSAVYLCASSFKLGHNEQFFGPGTRLTVL.

This clonotype was found many times. The genes are TRBV11-2 and TRBJ1-2; 8 positions match TRBD1. The germline V gene encodes CDR1 SGHAT and CDR2 FQNNGV. Losses at the gene ends were 5 bases for V and 7 bases for J; bases not matched to a gene: 3. CDR3 length equals 12 residues. The CDR3 DNA reads as TGTGCCAGCAGCCCAGGGGGCGTTGGCTACACCTTC. Amino acid sequence: CASSPGGVGYTF. Full variable domain (missing parts from reference TRBV11-2 and TRBJ1-2): EAGVAQSPRYKIIEKRQSVAFWCNPISGHATLYWYQQILGQGPKLLIQFQNNGVVDDSQLPKDRFSAERLKGVDSTLKIQPAKLEDSAVYLCASSPGGVGYTFGSGTRLTVV.

This chain uses TRBV9 with TRBJ2-2; no reliable D call. The V end lost 0 bases, the J end lost 4 bases, and 10 bases lay between the germline ends. The CDR3 runs to 15 residues. CDR1 is SGDLS and CDR2 is YYNGEE in the germline V gene. The CDR3 bases are TGTGCCAGCAGCGTAGAGGGCAGACTCACCGGGGAGCTGTTTTTT. The encoded protein is CASSVEGRLTGELFF.

About this clonotype: At one of its ends the junction is not consistent with the germline gene, which may arise from a read error. This rearrangement joins TRBV7-7 to TRBJ2-2, with D tentatively TRBD2 (5 bases). The CDR3 loop spans 15 amino acids. Looked up from germline, CDR1 is SSHAT and CDR2 is FNYEAQ (reference sequence). CDR3 sequence (DNA): TGTGCTAGCAGCTCCCGAGGGCTGAACACCGGGGAGCTGTTTTTT. Encoded protein: CASSSRGLNTGELFF.

The sample holds a few counts of this clonotype. The chain couples TRBV5-4 to TRBJ2-2, with 7 bases lining up with TRBD2. V was clipped by 6 bases and J by 5 bases; unmatched bases: 7. Germline CDR1 and CDR2: SGHNT and YYREEE (reference sequence). The CDR3 is 14 residues long. The CDR3 here is CASTIWGGTGELFF. The CDR3, as DNA: TGTGCCAGCACCATTTGGGGAGGGACCGGGGAGCTGTTTTTT.

The gene calls are TRBV20-1 and TRBJ2-2, with D hard to call. V was trimmed by 3 bases and J by 6 bases, leaving 5 bases between them. The CDR3 consists of 11 residues. The germline V gene encodes CDR1 DFQATT and CDR2 SNEGSKA (reference sequence). CDR3 nucleotides: TGCAGTGCTAGCGGGCCCGGGGAGCTGTTTTTT. It encodes CSASGPGELFF.

In regard to this clonotype: A read error may explain this, as a much larger clone is one base away. The genes are TRBV11-2 and TRBJ2-1; a weak D match, TRBD2 (6 bases). CDR1 SGHAT and CDR2 FQNNGV come from the germline V gene. CDR3 length: 16 amino acids. The CDR3 DNA reads TGTGCCAGCAGCTTAGTGGAACTAGCAGAATACAATGAGCAGCTCTTC. Its translation: CASSLVELAEYNEQLF.

This clonotype has a count of ten or more. This chain joins TRBV6-6 and TRBJ2-7; 12 nucleotides line up with TRBD2. CDR3 length: 16 residues. From germline, CDR1 is MNHNY and CDR2 SVGAGI (reference sequence). With 2 bases clipped from V and 4 bases from J, the junction kept 6 bases outside the gene matches. This CDR3 reads CASSYLAGGNTYEQYF. CDR3 sequence (DNA): TGTGCCAGCAGTTACCTAGCGGGAGGGAACACGTACGAGCAGTACTTC.

This clonotype was counted ten times or more. The CDR3 nucleotides read TGTGCCAGCAGCTTTAGCTTTGAGCAGTTCTTC. Translating gives CASSFSFEQFF. The chain carries TRBV11-3 and TRBJ2-1; D is uncertain. V lost 3 bases to trimming and J lost 9 bases, with 6 bases between them. CDR1 and CDR2 from the germline V gene are SGHNT and YENEEA. CDR3 length: 11 residues.

The chain joins TRBV24-1 to TRBJ2-1; 9 bases are shared with TRBD2. Germline V gene sequence: CDR1 KGHDR, CDR2 SFDVKD. There are 14 residues in the CDR3. Trimming took 7 bases from V and 7 from J; bases not matched to a gene: 7. The CDR3 is CATRASGVYNEQFF. CDR3 bases: TGTGCCACCAGAGCTAGCGGGGTTTATAATGAGCAGTTCTTC.

The CDR3 DNA is TGTGCCAGCTCACCACGGATGGGCTACACCGGGGAGCTGTTTTTT. Protein: CASSPRMGYTGELFF. The chain uses TRBV18 and TRBJ2-2; D is ambiguous. Trimming cost V 1 base and J 3 bases, with 9 bases left between them. The V gene's germline CDR1 is KGHSH and CDR2 LQKENI. The CDR3 consists of 15 residues.

This clonotype was picked up a small number of times. The CDR3 DNA reads TGTGCCAGCAGCTCGGGGACAGACGCTGAAGCTTTCTTT. Translated, it gives CASSSGTDAEAFF. The rearrangement joins TRBV13 to TRBJ1-1; 7 bases are a match to TRBD1. CDR1 PRHDT and CDR2 FYEKMQ come from the germline V gene (reference sequence). This CDR3 spans 13 amino acids. With V trimmed by 4 bases and J by 6 bases, 5 bases remained unmatched.

In its sample, this clonotype was seen many times. Here the CDR3 reads CSASPGQANEKLFF. The CDR3 DNA sequence: TGCAGTGCTAGCCCCGGACAGGCCAATGAAAAACTGTTTTTT. The chain uses TRBV20-1 and TRBJ1-4; TRBD1 matches at 7 bases. Germline values: CDR1 DFQATT, CDR2 SNEGSKA (reference sequence). V shed 3 bases and J 5 bases; nucleotides not matched to a gene: 6. The CDR3 runs to 14 residues.

This clonotype appeared many times. The CDR3 reads CASSLSGLNTGELFF. Here the CDR3 DNA reads TGTGCCAGCAGCCTATCGGGACTAAACACCGGGGAGCTGTTTTTT. This rearrangement joins TRBV28 to TRBJ2-2, with 7 bases that match TRBD2. J gave up 2 bases and V 6 bases, and 6 bases lay outside the gene matches. The CDR3 runs to 15 residues. Germline values: CDR1 MDHEN, CDR2 SYDVKM.

This clonotype was counted many times. CDR3 bases: TGTGCCAGCAGTTTCGGGACAGAGACATATGGCTACACCTTC. It specifies CASSFGTETYGYTF. The gene calls are TRBV28 and TRBJ1-2; 7 bases fit TRBD1. This CDR3 comprises 14 residues. The germline V gene has CDR1 MDHEN and CDR2 SYDVKM. The junction had 6 bases not matched to a gene; V was cut back by 3 bases and J by 5 bases.